The text below deals with one T cell receptor beta chain. The antigen it recognizes is unknown. The input lacks base qualities; no much larger clone sits a single base away. The data were obtained in a study of regulatory T cells (dated by TCRdb to the late 2010s). In the study overall: The study compared T-cell receptor beta repertoires of sorted regulatory, conventional CD4+ and CD8+ T cells in CD3G-deficient patients with those in healthy controls.

All CD3G-deficient patients had evidence of autoimmunity, which was more severe in two of the patients. At the time of testing, the patients were between 2 and 39 years old, and their CD4+ and CD8+ T cells had reduced naive proportions and increased memory proportions. CD4+ cells were FACS-sorted into CD25-high CD127-low regulatory T cells and CD25-low CD127-high conventional CD4+ T cells. The patient group comprised 5 or 6 individuals with CD3G deficiency. An international network of physicians across the United States, Europe and Asia provided the patient samples and clinical data. Peripheral blood mononuclear cells were isolated by Ficoll density separation. The multiplex PCR used 52 forward TRBV primers and 13 reverse TRBJ primers, with assay-based and computational corrections for amplification bias. Within the immunoSEQ assay, multiplex PCR amplified rearranged TRB loci from genomic DNA. Sequencing of the TRB amplicons was done on an Illumina HiSeq platform. Processing in the source paper ran as follows. Raw sequences were error-filtered and aligned to reference gene sequences by custom algorithms, then analyzed with the immunoSEQ online tools. Frequencies of productive and nonproductive TRB rearrangements were assessed among unique sequences as well as among total sequences. Assessment of potential self-reactivity relied on the hydrophobicity of positions 6 and 7 in the TRB CDR3, along with their amino acid composition. Prism software was used to run t tests, Mann-Whitney tests or two-way ANOVA for comparisons between groups. TCRdb limited this immuneACCESS table to in-frame rearrangements with V and J called. A share of clones is missing; checked studies link under half to unresolved V genes, and the rest is unexplained. That table gives V, J and clone size, and the DNA gave D and trimming. The sample contains tens of thousands of clones, about 91% of them found a single time. Of the sample, 2.4% falls within the top ten clones.

Broader findings and caveats from the paper: Enrichment for hydrophobic residues at CDR3 positions 6 and 7 was found in conventional CD4+ T cells from CD3G-deficient patients, suggesting more self-reactive specificities. Restricted unique TRB V-J pairs and skewed V and J gene usage were observed in patient repertoires, most markedly in regulatory T cells.

CDR1 and CDR2 were assigned from the germline V gene as KGHSH and LQKENI. The V and J ends are trimmed by 3 bases and 7 bases, leaving 13 bases between them. Spanning cysteine to phenylalanine, the CDR3 consists of 13 amino acids. The only DNA kept is the CDR3, 39 bases in frame from the first base. The sequence links TRBV18 to TRBJ2-7; tentative D gene TRBD2, with 6 bases matching. The TCR comes from a person aged 18 to 29 with CD3G deficiency. The material sequenced was conventional CD4+ T cells sorted from blood. DNA sequence: TGTGCCAGCTCACCCCAATCAAGCGGGGAGCAGTACTTC. Translated, it gives CASSPQSSGEQYF.